What follows is one T cell receptor beta chain and its context. The data were obtained in a study of beta chain features in type 1 diabetes. Between the trimmed V and J ends, which lost 3 bases and 9 bases, there was a span of 26 bases. The CDR3 sequence is 18 residues long. CDR1 SGHDN and CDR2 FVKESK come from the germline V gene. Expressed TCRB transcripts got sequenced, as all isolated RNA was reverse transcribed. Libraries were prepared by immunoSEQ multiplex PCR; TCRdb keeps only in-frame clonotypes and omits some of them. The table has 250,000 or so clones, 25% to 30% seen once. This chain links TRBV14 with TRBJ2-2, with D possibly TRBD2 on 5 matching bases. The sequenced material came from central memory CD4+ T cells from blood. The source of this sequence is a man aged 25 to 40 in good health. The CDR3 loop reads CASSQGAVAASIHRELFF. As DNA, the CDR3 is TGTGCCAGCAGCCAGGGAGCGGTGGCAGCCTCGATTCACCGGGAGCTGTTTTTT.